This TCR beta chain was sequenced during a study of blood T cell repertoires in COVID-19. Study-wide context: Sources were T cells, B-cell-depleted T cells, or PBMCs; the material itself was cDNA or gDNA.

Followed over time, Seattle patients had been enrolled while infection was active. Looked up from germline, CDR1 is SGHRS and CDR2 is YFSETQ. Trimming removed 0 bases at V and 4 bases at J, with 7 bases between. This CDR3 contains 13 residues. In the original analysis: From reference gene primer amplification, estimates of nucleated cell counts were derived. Produced via immunoSEQ multiplex PCR; TCRdb's table is partial and in-frame only. The DNA gave D and trimming, while V, J and clone size come from that table. The profile shows 200,000 to 250,000 clones, under 85% of them singletons. The rearrangement links TRBV5-1 to TRBJ1-1; no reliable D call. Sequencing used peripheral blood. The receptor was derived from a woman aged 80 or older with COVID-19, enrolled during active disease. The CDR3 nucleotides are TGCGCCAGCAGCTTGGAGGGAGGCACTGAAGCTTTCTTT. Translation gives CASSLEGGTEAFF.